This T cell receptor (beta chain) was profiled in a study of blood T cell repertoires in COVID-19. Here immunoSEQ multiplex PCR was the method, and the copy in TCRdb shows in-frame clones only, minus some. The table shows hundreds of thousands of clones, with 88% occurring only once. The CDR3 runs to 15 residues. CDR1 and CDR2 (germline): SGHDT, YYEEEE. Trimming removed 3 bases from V and 8 bases from J; junction bases left unmatched: 8. This sequence was found in a woman aged 45-65 years with COVID-19, enrolled during active disease. The chain joins TRBV5-6 to TRBJ1-4; TRBD1 matches 9 bases. Sequencing was carried out using peripheral blood. The DNA for the CDR3 is TGTGCCAGCAGCTCGACGACAGGGGGGGAGGAAAAACTGTTTTTT. It codes for CASSSTTGGEEKLFF.